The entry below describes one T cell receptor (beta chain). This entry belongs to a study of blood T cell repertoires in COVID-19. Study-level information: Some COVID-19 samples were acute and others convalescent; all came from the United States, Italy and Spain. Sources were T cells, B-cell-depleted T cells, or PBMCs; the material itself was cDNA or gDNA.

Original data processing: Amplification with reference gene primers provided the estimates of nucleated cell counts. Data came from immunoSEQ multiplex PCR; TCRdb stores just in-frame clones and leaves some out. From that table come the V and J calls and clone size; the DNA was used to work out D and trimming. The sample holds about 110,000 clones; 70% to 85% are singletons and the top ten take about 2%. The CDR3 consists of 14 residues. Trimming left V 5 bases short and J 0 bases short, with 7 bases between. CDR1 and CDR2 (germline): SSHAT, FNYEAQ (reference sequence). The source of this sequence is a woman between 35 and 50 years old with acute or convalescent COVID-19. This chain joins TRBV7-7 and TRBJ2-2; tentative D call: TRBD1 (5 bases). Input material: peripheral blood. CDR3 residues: CASSQDTNTGELFF. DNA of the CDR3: TGTGCCAGCAGCCAGGACACGAACACCGGGGAGCTGTTTTTT.